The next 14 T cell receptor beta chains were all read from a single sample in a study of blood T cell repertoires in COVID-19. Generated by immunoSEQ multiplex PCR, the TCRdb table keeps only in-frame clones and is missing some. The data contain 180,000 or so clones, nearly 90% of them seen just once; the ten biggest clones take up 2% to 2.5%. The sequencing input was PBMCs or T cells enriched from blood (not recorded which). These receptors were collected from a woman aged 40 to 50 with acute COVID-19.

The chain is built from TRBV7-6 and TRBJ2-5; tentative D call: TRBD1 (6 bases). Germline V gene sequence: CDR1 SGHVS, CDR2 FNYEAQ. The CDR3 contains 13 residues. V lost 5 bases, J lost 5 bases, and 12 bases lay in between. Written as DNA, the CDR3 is TGTGCCAGCAGCCATGTGGGGGCCGAGACCCAGTACTTC. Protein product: CASSHVGAETQYF. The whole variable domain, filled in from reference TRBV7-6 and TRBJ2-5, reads GAGVSQSPRYKVTKRGQDVALRCDPISGHVSLYWYRQALGQGPEFLTYFNYEAQQDKSGLPNDRFSAERPEGSISTLTIQRTEQRDSAMYRCASSHVGAETQYFGPGTRLLVL.

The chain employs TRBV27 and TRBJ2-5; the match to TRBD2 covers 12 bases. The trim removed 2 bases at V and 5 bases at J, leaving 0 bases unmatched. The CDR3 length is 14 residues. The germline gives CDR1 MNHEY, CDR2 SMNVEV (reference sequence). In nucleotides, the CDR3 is TGTGCCAGCAGTTTACTAGCGGGAGGGGAGACCCAGTACTTC. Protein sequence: CASSLLAGGETQYF.

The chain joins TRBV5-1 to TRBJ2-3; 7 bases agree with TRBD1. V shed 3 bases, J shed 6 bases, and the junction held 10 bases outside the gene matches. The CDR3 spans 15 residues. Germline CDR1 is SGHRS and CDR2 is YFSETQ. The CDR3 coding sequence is TGCGCCAGCAGCTCACAGGGGCGTCCGGCCGATACGCAGTATTTT. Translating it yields CASSSQGRPADTQYF.

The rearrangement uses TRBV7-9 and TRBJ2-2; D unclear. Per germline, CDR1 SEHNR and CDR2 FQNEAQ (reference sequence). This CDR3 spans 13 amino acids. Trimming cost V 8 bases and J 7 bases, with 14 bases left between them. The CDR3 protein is CASGGVVLGELFF. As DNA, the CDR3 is TGTGCCAGCGGCGGAGTAGTGCTCGGGGAGCTGTTTTTT.

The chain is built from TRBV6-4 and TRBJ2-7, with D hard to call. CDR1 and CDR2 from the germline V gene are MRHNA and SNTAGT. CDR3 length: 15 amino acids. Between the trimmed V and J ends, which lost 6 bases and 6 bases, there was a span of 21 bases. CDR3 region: CASSARVGYGPEQYF. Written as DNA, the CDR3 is TGTGCCAGCAGCGCTCGAGTGGGCTACGGTCCCGAGCAGTACTTC.

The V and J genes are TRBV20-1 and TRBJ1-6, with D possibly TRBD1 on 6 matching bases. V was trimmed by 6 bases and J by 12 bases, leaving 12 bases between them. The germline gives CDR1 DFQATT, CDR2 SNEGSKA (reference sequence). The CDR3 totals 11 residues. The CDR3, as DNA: TGCAGTGCAAACAGGGCTGTACCCCTCCACTTT. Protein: CSANRAVPLHF.

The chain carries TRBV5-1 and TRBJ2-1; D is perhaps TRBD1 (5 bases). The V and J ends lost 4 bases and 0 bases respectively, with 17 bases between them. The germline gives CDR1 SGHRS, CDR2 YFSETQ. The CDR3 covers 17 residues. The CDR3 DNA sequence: TGCGCCAGCAGCCCGGCCCTCAGGGCAAGCTCCTACAATGAGCAGTTCTTC. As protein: CASSPALRASSYNEQFF. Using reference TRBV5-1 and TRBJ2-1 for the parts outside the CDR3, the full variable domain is KAGVTQTPRYLIKTRGQQVTLSCSPISGHRSVSWYQQTPGQGLQFLFEYFSETQRNKGNFPGRFSGRQFSNSRSEMNVSTLELGDSALYLCASSPALRASSYNEQFFGPGTRLTVL.

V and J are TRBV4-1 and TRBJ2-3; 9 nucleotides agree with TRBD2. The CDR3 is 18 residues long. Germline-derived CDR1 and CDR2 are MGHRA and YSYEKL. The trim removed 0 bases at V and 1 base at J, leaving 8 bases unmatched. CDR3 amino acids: CASSQEGGAGGGTDTQYF. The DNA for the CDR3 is TGCGCCAGCAGCCAAGAAGGAGGAGCGGGGGGCGGCACAGATACGCAGTATTTT.

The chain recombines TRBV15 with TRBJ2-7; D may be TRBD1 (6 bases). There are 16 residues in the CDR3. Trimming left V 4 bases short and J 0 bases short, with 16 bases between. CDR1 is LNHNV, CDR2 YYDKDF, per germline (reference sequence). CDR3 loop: CATSTRQVSSSYEQYF. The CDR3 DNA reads TGTGCCACCAGCACAAGACAGGTCTCGAGCTCCTACGAGCAGTACTTC. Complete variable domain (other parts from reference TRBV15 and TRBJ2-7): DAMVIQNPRYQVTQFGKPVTLSCSQTLNHNVMYWYQQKSSQAPKLLFHYYDKDFNNEADTPDNFQSRRPNTSFCFLDIRSPGLGDTAMYLCATSTRQVSSSYEQYFGPGTRLTVT.

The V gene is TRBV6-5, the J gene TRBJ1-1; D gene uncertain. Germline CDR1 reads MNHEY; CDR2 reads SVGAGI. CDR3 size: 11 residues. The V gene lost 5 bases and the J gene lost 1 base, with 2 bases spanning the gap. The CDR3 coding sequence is TGTGCCAGCAGTCGGAACACTGAAGCTTTCTTT. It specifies CASSRNTEAFF.

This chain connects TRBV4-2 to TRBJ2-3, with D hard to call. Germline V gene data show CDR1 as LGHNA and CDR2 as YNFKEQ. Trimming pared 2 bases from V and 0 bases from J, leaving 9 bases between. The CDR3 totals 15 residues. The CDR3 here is CASSQYRSSTDTQYF. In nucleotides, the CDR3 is TGTGCCAGCAGCCAATATCGTAGCAGCACAGATACGCAGTATTTT.

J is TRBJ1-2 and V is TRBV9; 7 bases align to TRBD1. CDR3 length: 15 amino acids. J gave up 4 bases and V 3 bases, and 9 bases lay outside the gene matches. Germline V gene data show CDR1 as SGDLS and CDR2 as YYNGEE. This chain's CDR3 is CASSGLPGQIYGYTF. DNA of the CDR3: TGTGCCAGCAGCGGACTCCCGGGACAGATCTATGGCTACACCTTC.

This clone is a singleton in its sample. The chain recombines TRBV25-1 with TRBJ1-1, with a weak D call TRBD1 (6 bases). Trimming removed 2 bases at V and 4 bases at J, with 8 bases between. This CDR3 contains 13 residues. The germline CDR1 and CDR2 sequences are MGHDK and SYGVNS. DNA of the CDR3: TGTGCCAGCAGTGAAGGACAGAGCACTGAAGCTTTCTTT. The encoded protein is CASSEGQSTEAFF. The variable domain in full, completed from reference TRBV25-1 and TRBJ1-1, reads EADIYQTPRYLVIGTGKKITLECSQTMGHDKMYWYQQDPGMELHLIHYSYGVNSTEKGDLSSESTVSRIRTEHFPLTLESARPSHTSQYLCASSEGQSTEAFFGQGTRLTVV.

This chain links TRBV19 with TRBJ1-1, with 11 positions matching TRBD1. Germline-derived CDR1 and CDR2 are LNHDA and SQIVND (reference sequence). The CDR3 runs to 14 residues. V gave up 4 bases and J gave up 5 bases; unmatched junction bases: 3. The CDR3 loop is CASSNGQGATEAFF. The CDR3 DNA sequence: TGTGCCAGTAGTAACGGACAGGGGGCTACTGAAGCTTTCTTT.